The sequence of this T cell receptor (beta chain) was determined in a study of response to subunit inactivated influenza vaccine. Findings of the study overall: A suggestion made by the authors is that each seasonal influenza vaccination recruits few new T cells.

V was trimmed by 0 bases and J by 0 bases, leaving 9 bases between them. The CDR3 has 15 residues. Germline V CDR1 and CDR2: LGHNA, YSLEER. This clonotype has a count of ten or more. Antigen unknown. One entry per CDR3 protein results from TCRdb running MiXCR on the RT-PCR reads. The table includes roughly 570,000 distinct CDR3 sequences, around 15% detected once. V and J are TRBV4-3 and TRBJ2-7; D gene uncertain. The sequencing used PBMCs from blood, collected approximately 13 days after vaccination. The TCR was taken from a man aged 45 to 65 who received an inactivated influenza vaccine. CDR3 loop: CASSQESGVSYEQYF. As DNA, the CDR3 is TGCGCCAGCAGCCAAGAATCTGGAGTCTCCTACGAGCAGTACTTC.